This TCR beta chain emerged from a study of regulatory T cells in long-lasting Graves disease. In the study overall: Patients met the persistent Graves' disease definition after over 5 years of antithyroid drugs with positive TSH receptor antibodies.

Building of the TCR beta libraries involved iRepertoire HTBI primers and Arm-PCR of CDR3 regions. MiXCR, applied by TCRdb to the multiplex PCR reads, yields one record per CDR3 protein. The sample holds 400,000 to 500,000 distinct CDR3 sequences, around 20% seen once. On this clonotype itself: No antigen is known for it.

General study points: The study found persistent patients shared more public clonotypes (over 2,500) than new patients (about 890).

Time point in this sample: persistent/refractory GD, antithyroid drugs over 5 years with positive TRAb. Generation of the TCR library employed RNA extracted from PBMCs. American Thyroid Association guidelines were used to diagnose Graves' disease. Staff took roughly 9 milliliters of peripheral blood and put it into EDTA tubes. The sequence derives from a female donor with Graves disease. The sample consisted of peripheral blood mononuclear cells (PBMCs), taken when the disease was refractory, from a patient treated with antithyroid drugs.

The CDR3 loop is CASSSDSGADTQYF. DNA for the CDR3: TGTGCCAGCAGTTCAGATAGCGGGGCAGATACGCAGTATTTT. V and J are TRBV28 and TRBJ2-3, with TRBD2 identical over 8 bases. This CDR3 region has 14 residues. After removal of 4 bases from V and 4 bases from J, the junction contained 4 bases not matched to a gene. The germline V gene encodes CDR1 MDHEN and CDR2 SYDVKM. The full variable domain, in which reference TRBV28 and TRBJ2-3 provide the parts outside the CDR3, is DVKVTQSSRYLVKRTGEKVFLECVQDMDHENMFWYRQDPGLGLRLIYFSYDVKMKEKGDIPEGYSVSREKKERFSLILESASTNQTSMYLCASSSDSGADTQYFGPGTRLTVL.